Listed below are T cell receptor beta chains from one sample, sequenced in a study of shared clonotypes between healthy human individuals. The repertoire was sequenced with immunoSEQ multiplex PCR; TCRdb's copy has only in-frame clones and lacks some. The sample holds 2,500,000 or so clones, under 95% seen once. The sequencing input was naive CD4+ T cells from PBMCs. These receptors came from a man aged 18-30 years in good health. Some clones in this sample may be carry-over from other donors' samples. CDR3s include the opening cysteine and the closing phenylalanine or tryptophan. Fields, in order: CDR3 protein, CDR3 DNA, clone size, V gene, J gene, D gene. D genes are given only for firm matches. Not every row has a clone size; where given, it reads once, few, many or a size class.

CSVGTERSTDTQYF	TGCAGCGTTGGTACCGAGAGGAGCACAGATACGCAGTATTTT	NA	TRBV29-1	TRBJ2-3	NA
CSALAKNIQYF	TGCAGTGCCCTAGCCAAAAACATTCAGTACTTC	NA	TRBV20-1	TRBJ2-4	NA
CASSLRIPGGNTEAFF	TGTGCCAGCAGCTTAAGGATCCCAGGGGGCAACACTGAAGCTTTCTTT	NA	TRBV7-9	TRBJ1-1	TRBD1
CASSLTVGGETEAFF	TGCGCCAGCAGCTTGACTGTGGGAGGTGAAACTGAAGCTTTCTTT	NA	TRBV5-1	TRBJ1-1	NA
CASSRGAVTAGNTIYF	TGTGCCAGCAGCCGGGGTGCCGTCACGGCTGGAAACACCATATATTTT	NA	TRBV7-2	TRBJ1-3	NA
CASSRGTGDTEAFF	TGCGCCAGCAGCCGGGGAACAGGGGACACTGAAGCTTTCTTT	NA	TRBV5-1	TRBJ1-1	TRBD1
CASRGQGAGQPQHF	TGTGCCAGCAGGGGACAGGGGGCAGGGCAGCCCCAGCATTTT	NA	TRBV6-5	TRBJ1-5	TRBD1
CASSPSYGRGTSGFQETQYF	TGTGCCAGCAGCCCCTCATATGGGAGAGGGACTAGCGGATTCCAAGAGACCCAGTACTTC	NA	TRBV9	TRBJ2-5	TRBD2
CASSVYHTGELFF	TGTGCCAGCAGCGTATACCACACCGGGGAGCTGTTTTTT	once	TRBV9	TRBJ2-2	NA
CASSWDRVNTEAFF	TGTGCCAGCAGCTGGGACAGGGTGAACACTGAAGCTTTCTTT	NA	TRBV11-2	TRBJ1-1	TRBD1
CASSQGGDGTGTF	TGCGCCAGCAGCCAGGGGGGAGACGGGACAGGCACCTTC	NA	TRBV5-1	TRBJ1-2	TRBD1
CASSPTRQGPTYEQYF	TGCGCCAGCAGCCCGACCCGACAGGGGCCTACCTACGAGCAGTACTTC	NA	TRBV4-1	TRBJ2-7	TRBD1
CASNRQGASSGNTIYF	TGTGCCAGCAACCGACAGGGGGCGAGCTCTGGAAACACCATATATTTT	NA	TRBV2	TRBJ1-3	TRBD1
CASSPRGAGGGEKLFF	TGTGCCAGCAGCCCCCGTGGGGCAGGCGGGGGTGAAAAACTGTTTTTT	NA	TRBV9	TRBJ1-4	NA
CASSFIVDTEAFF	TGTGCCAGCAGCTTTATCGTGGACACTGAAGCTTTCTTT	few	TRBV7-9	TRBJ1-1	NA
CASSANTEAFF	TGCGCCAGCAGCGCGAACACTGAAGCTTTCTTT	few	TRBV5-1	TRBJ1-1	NA
CASSPRTLNQPQHF	TGTGCCAGCAGTCCCAGGACCTTGAATCAGCCCCAGCATTTT	NA	TRBV27	TRBJ1-5	NA
CASSLEVAVPTYEQYF	TGCGCCAGCAGCTTGGAAGTGGCAGTGCCCACCTACGAGCAGTACTTC	once	TRBV5-1	TRBJ2-7	NA
CASSQEVRDRDFGAEAFF	TGCGCCAGCAGCCAAGAAGTTCGGGACAGGGACTTTGGGGCTGAAGCTTTCTTT	NA	TRBV4-3	TRBJ1-1	TRBD1
CASSQNSPLHF	TGTGCCAGCAGTCAGAATTCACCCCTCCACTTT	NA	TRBV6-6	TRBJ1-6	NA
CASSIWRDSARTDTQYF	TGTGCCAGTAGTATTTGGAGGGACTCCGCCCGCACAGATACGCAGTATTTT	NA	TRBV19	TRBJ2-3	NA
CASSGDTEAFF	TGTGCCAGCAGCGGAGACACCGAAGCTTTCTTT	NA	TRBV2	TRBJ1-1	NA
CASSFFMTSGDTQYF	TGTGCCAGCAGCTTTTTTATGACTAGCGGAGATACGCAGTATTTT	NA	TRBV7-2	TRBJ2-3	TRBD2
CASSVGVYRNTEAFF	TGTGCCAGCAGCGTAGGGGTCTATAGGAACACTGAAGCTTTCTTT	few	TRBV9	TRBJ1-1	NA
CASSQSRGNTEAFF	TGCGCCAGCAGTCAATCAAGGGGGAACACTGAAGCTTTCTTT	NA	TRBV23-1	TRBJ1-1	NA
CASSPLRTVNYGYTF	TGTGCCAGCAGCCCCCTGCGGACAGTCAACTATGGCTACACCTTC	NA	TRBV7-9	TRBJ1-2	NA